In its sample, the clone carrying this TCR beta chain was seen a few times. The V gene's germline CDR1 is SGHAT and CDR2 FQNNGV. This CDR3 region has 16 residues. The V gene lost 6 bases and the J gene lost 4 bases, with 19 bases spanning the gap. TCRdb re-called the 5' RACE reads through MiXCR, storing one row per CDR3 protein. The table shows some 100,000 distinct CDR3 sequences, with about 8.4% occurring only once. The sample is drawn from a study of T cells after yellow fever vaccination. The clonotype comes from a young man who received the YFV17D yellow fever vaccine. The rearrangement uses TRBV11-2 and TRBJ1-3; tentatively, D is TRBD1 (5 bases). Material: CD8+ T cells not binding an NS4B(214-222) dextramer, sorted from PBMCs, obtained roughly 15 days after the first yellow fever vaccination. CDR3 sequence reads: CASSSSTGGKGNTIYF. DNA for the CDR3: TGTGCCAGCAGTTCTAGTACCGGGGGAAAGGGAAACACCATATATTTT.